These T cell receptor beta chains were read from a single sample in a study of beta chain features in type 1 diabetes. The protocol was immunoSEQ multiplex PCR, while the TCRdb copy is restricted to in-frame clones and leaves out a portion. Of about 320,000 clones listed, less than 15% are singletons. The sequencing sample was made of central memory CD4+ T cells from blood. These receptors were taken from a man aged 25-45 years in good health. Both conserved end residues are part of each CDR3. Where a row states a size, it is once, few, many or the class of an expanded clone; other rows omit it.

abundance,v_gene,CDR3aa
.,TRBV30,CAWSRGFSLNEQFF
few,TRBV9,CASSGGVTGELFF
.,TRBV7-2,CASSRTGSSPGELFF
.,TRBV28,CASNGQGAALGQYF
.,TRBV9,CASSLQGQYSDTQYF
many,TRBV7-2,CASSHSRTNVLTF
.,TRBV19,CASSRLAIGNEQFF
many,TRBV6-1,CASHLTGGSEQFF
.,TRBV7-7,CASRNIDTQYF
.,TRBV28,CASSSAAYGYTF
.,TRBV6-6,CASSQFSPRSNQPQHF
.,TRBV10-3,CAISESLAGGPLLETQYF
.,TRBV9,CASSVVGGRSREQFF
few,TRBV29-1,CSVGLAASTDTQYF
many,TRBV4-1,CASSQRTGDVTEQFF
.,TRBV10-3,CAISAGTYEQYF
few,TRBV5-1,CASSLALAYNEQFF
few,TRBV7-2,CASSSLGALVSTGELFF
few,TRBV7-6,CASSERDTQYF
few,TRBV7-3,CASSPRTGKGNTIYF
few,TRBV10-3,CAISDQALTSGANVLTF
.,TRBV5-1,CASSTAGYNEQFF
.,TRBV4-3,CASSMDREDGYTF
many,TRBV5-1,CASSWGKETQYF
.,TRBV11-2,CASSPQPGLTYNEQFF
.,TRBV19,CASSIEGTGKLSHYEQYF
.,TRBV6-1,CASREYSNQPQHF
.,TRBV5-4,CASSLELRTGAGETQYF
.,TRBV13,CASSQYRVDVYNEQFF
.,TRBV30,CAWTGGTGELFF
few,TRBV4-1,CASSQIHRPQPQHF
few,TRBV30,CAWRGYGNEQFF
few,TRBV19,CATNRGKGYEQYF
few,TRBV9,CASSVDQGRKSYEQYF
.,TRBV7-9,CASSFPPADTQYF
.,TRBV7-9,CASTGVGAYNEQFF
.,TRBV4-3,CASSQVPAGGDNEQFF
.,TRBV5-6,CASSLRQAGNQPQHF
.,TRBV4-2,CASRVGGTYGYTF
few,TRBV29-1,CSVTPPGQDTEAFF
.,TRBV7-9,CASSFSLAGVSSNEQFF
.,TRBV6-1,CASSEVGATEAFF
many,TRBV21-1,CASSKGQGNYEQYF
.,TRBV7-2,CASSRASFGTEAFF
.,TRBV6-1,CASSVRLLAGKLFF
.,TRBV19,CASLPRDTNYGYTF
many,TRBV18,CASSPVGQGRTEAFF
.,TRBV5-1,CASSLTSRQGAGYTF
.,TRBV2,CASSGVEGMTGRQPQHF
.,TRBV7-8,CASSLVGTAGEKLFF
.,TRBV7-9,CASSSPGRVTGELFF